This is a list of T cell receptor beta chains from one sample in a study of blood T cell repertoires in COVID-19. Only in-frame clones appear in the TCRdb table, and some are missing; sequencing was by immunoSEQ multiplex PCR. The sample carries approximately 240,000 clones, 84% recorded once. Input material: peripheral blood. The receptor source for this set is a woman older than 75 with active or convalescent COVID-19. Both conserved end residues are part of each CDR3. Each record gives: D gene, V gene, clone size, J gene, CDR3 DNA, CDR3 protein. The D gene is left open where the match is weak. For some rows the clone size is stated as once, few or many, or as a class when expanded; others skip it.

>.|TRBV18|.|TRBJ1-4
TGTGCCAGCTCGGGGACAATAGGGGCTAATGAAAAACTGTTTTTT
CASSGTIGANEKLFF
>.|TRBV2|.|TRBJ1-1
TGTGCCAGCAGTGAGGGCGGGGTTGTTGCTTTCTTT
CASSEGGVVAFF
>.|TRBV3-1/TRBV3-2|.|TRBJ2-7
TGTGCCAGCAGCCAATATGTTAGCGGAGCCTACGAGCAGTACTTC
CASSQYVSGAYEQYF
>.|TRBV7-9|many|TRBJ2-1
TGTGCCAGCAGCCCCAGGGTAGGGAACGAGCAGTTCTTC
CASSPRVGNEQFF
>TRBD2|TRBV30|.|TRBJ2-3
TGTGCCGGAGGAGGACGACTAGCGGGAGGGCCGGGGGTTGGAGGTACGCAGTATTTT
CAGGGRLAGGPGVGGTQYF
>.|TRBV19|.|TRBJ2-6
TGTGCCAGTAGTCCCGAGGGGGTACCTCGCTTTGCAAGCCCTGGGGCCAACGTCCTGACTTTC
CASSPEGVPRFASPGANVLTF
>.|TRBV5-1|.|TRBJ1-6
TGCGCCAGCAGCCCGGGCGGGAAAGCTTCACCCCTCCACTTT
CASSPGGKASPLHF
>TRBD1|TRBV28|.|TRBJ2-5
TGTGCCAGCTTTAAACCCCGGGGACAGGGACTGGAGGCCCAGTACTTC
CASFKPRGQGLEAQYF
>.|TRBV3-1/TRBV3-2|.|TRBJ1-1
TGTGCCAGCAGCCAACAGGTTATTTCCACTGAAGCTTTCTTT
CASSQQVISTEAFF
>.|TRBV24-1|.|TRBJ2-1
TGTGCCACCAGTGATATGGCCTACCCCCATGAGGGGCAGTTCTTC
CATSDMAYPHEGQFF
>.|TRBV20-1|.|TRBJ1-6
TGCAGTGCCGTTCTACGGGTCCTCCACTTT
CSAVLRVLHF
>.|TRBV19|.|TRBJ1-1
TGTGCCAGTCGCCGGGGATCGGTGAACACTGAAGCTTTCTTT
CASRRGSVNTEAFF
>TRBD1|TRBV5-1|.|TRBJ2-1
TGCGCCAGCAGCCCCGACAGGGGAGGAGGCAATGAGCAGTTCTTC
CASSPDRGGGNEQFF
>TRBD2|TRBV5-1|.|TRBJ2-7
TGCGCCAGCAGCTTGACTAGCGGGGCTTACGAGCAGTACTTC
CASSLTSGAYEQYF
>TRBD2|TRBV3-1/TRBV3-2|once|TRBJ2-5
TGTGCCAGCAGCCCCACGGGGCCCGGACTAGCGGGGGGGCGAGGACAAGAGACCCAGTACTTC
CASSPTGPGLAGGRGQETQYF
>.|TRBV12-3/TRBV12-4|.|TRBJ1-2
TGTGCCAGCAGTTTTATCCGTCACTATGGCTACACCTTC
CASSFIRHYGYTF